The rows below give T cell receptor beta chains drawn from one sample of a study of CD8 T cells in Susac syndrome. Via MiXCR, TCRdb re-called the immunoSEQ multiplex PCR reads, giving one row per CDR3 protein. This table has about 180,000 distinct CDR3 sequences, around 95% appearing once. Sequences were obtained from CD4+ T cells from PBMCs. The source of these receptors is a human donor with multiple sclerosis. CDR3s include the opening cysteine and the closing phenylalanine or tryptophan. A D gene is named only where the DNA matches it firmly. A clone size is listed for some rows: how often the clone was seen (once, few, many), or a class if it is expanded.

j_call d_call clone_size v_call cdr3_nt cdr3_aa
TRBJ2-1 - - TRBV20-1 TGCAGTGCTAGGAGGAGGGCCTCCTACAATGAGCAGTTCTTC CSARRRASYNEQFF
TRBJ2-3 TRBD2 - TRBV4-2 TGTGCCAGCAGCCAAGCTCCGCGGGGGGGCACAGATACGCAGTATTTT CASSQAPRGGTDTQYF
TRBJ2-5 TRBD2 few TRBV7-2 TGTGCCAGCAGCTGGGGGACTAGCGGGCTCCAAGAGACCCAGTACTTC CASSWGTSGLQETQYF
TRBJ1-2 - - TRBV3-1 TGTGCCAGCAGCCAAGGACCTGGGGGGGCTGCTAACTATGGCTACACCTTC CASSQGPGGAANYGYTF
TRBJ2-7 TRBD1 - TRBV20-1 TGCAGTGCTAAACAGGGGTACGAGCAGTACTTC CSAKQGYEQYF
TRBJ1-2 - - TRBV12-3/TRBV12-4 TGTGCCAGCAGTTTAGGGCAGGGCGTCGATGGCTACACCTTC CASSLGQGVDGYTF
TRBJ2-3 - - TRBV6-4 TGTGCCAGCAGTGACGCGGTAGCGAGGGATACGCAGTATTTT CASSDAVARDTQYF
TRBJ2-1 TRBD1 few TRBV19 TGTGCCAGTAGTACCCGGACAGGGGGATCAAAACTTACTTACAATGAGCAGTTCTTC CASSTRTGGSKLTYNEQFF
TRBJ2-7 - - TRBV28 TGTGCCAGCAGTTCCGGGACCTACGAGCAGTACTTC CASSSGTYEQYF
TRBJ2-3 - - TRBV10-3 TGTGCCACTCACGGGGGTGATACGCAGTATTTT CATHGGDTQYF
TRBJ2-5 - - TRBV7-9 TGTGCCAGCAGCTTAGTGTCGTTAGTCCCCGGGCGGGAGACCCAGTACTTC CASSLVSLVPGRETQYF
TRBJ1-6 TRBD1 once TRBV7-2 TGTGCCAGCAGCCCGAAAGAGGGACAGGCCAATTCACCCCTCCACTTT CASSPKEGQANSPLHF
TRBJ1-5 - - TRBV14 TGTGCCAGCAGCCAAGCTGGGAATCAGCCCCAGCATTTT CASSQAGNQPQHF
TRBJ2-3 - - TRBV24-1 TGTGCCACCAGTGATACGGGTACGCAGTATTTT CATSDTGTQYF
TRBJ2-1 - - TRBV4-2 TGTGCCAGCAGTCAAGGGCCGGGGAATAACTACAATGAGCAGTTCTTC CASSQGPGNNYNEQFF
TRBJ2-5 - - TRBV2 TGTGCCAGCAGTGCGGTGAGGCAAGAGACCCAGTACTTC CASSAVRQETQYF
TRBJ1-6 - - TRBV20-1 TGCAGTGCTAGCCTCCCGGGACCGACGATCGGTTCACCCCTCCACTTT CSASLPGPTIGSPLHF
TRBJ1-2 - - TRBV29-1 TGCAGCGTTGGAGAGAATGGCTACACCTTC CSVGENGYTF
TRBJ1-1 - - TRBV12-3/TRBV12-4 TGTGCCAGCAGCCTACAGGCGTCGGGAGCTTTCTTT CASSLQASGAFF
TRBJ2-7 - - TRBV4-2 TGTGCCAGCAGCCAAGACAGGGGAGGCTACGAGCAGTACTTC CASSQDRGGYEQYF
TRBJ2-3 - - TRBV20-1 TGCAGTGCCCCGGGAGACCGGGACCAAGGGCGAGATACGCAGTATTTT CSAPGDRDQGRDTQYF
TRBJ1-1 TRBD1 few TRBV12-3/TRBV12-4 TGTGCCAGCAGCCACCAGGGGGCGCCGATCACTGAAGCTTTCTTT CASSHQGAPITEAFF